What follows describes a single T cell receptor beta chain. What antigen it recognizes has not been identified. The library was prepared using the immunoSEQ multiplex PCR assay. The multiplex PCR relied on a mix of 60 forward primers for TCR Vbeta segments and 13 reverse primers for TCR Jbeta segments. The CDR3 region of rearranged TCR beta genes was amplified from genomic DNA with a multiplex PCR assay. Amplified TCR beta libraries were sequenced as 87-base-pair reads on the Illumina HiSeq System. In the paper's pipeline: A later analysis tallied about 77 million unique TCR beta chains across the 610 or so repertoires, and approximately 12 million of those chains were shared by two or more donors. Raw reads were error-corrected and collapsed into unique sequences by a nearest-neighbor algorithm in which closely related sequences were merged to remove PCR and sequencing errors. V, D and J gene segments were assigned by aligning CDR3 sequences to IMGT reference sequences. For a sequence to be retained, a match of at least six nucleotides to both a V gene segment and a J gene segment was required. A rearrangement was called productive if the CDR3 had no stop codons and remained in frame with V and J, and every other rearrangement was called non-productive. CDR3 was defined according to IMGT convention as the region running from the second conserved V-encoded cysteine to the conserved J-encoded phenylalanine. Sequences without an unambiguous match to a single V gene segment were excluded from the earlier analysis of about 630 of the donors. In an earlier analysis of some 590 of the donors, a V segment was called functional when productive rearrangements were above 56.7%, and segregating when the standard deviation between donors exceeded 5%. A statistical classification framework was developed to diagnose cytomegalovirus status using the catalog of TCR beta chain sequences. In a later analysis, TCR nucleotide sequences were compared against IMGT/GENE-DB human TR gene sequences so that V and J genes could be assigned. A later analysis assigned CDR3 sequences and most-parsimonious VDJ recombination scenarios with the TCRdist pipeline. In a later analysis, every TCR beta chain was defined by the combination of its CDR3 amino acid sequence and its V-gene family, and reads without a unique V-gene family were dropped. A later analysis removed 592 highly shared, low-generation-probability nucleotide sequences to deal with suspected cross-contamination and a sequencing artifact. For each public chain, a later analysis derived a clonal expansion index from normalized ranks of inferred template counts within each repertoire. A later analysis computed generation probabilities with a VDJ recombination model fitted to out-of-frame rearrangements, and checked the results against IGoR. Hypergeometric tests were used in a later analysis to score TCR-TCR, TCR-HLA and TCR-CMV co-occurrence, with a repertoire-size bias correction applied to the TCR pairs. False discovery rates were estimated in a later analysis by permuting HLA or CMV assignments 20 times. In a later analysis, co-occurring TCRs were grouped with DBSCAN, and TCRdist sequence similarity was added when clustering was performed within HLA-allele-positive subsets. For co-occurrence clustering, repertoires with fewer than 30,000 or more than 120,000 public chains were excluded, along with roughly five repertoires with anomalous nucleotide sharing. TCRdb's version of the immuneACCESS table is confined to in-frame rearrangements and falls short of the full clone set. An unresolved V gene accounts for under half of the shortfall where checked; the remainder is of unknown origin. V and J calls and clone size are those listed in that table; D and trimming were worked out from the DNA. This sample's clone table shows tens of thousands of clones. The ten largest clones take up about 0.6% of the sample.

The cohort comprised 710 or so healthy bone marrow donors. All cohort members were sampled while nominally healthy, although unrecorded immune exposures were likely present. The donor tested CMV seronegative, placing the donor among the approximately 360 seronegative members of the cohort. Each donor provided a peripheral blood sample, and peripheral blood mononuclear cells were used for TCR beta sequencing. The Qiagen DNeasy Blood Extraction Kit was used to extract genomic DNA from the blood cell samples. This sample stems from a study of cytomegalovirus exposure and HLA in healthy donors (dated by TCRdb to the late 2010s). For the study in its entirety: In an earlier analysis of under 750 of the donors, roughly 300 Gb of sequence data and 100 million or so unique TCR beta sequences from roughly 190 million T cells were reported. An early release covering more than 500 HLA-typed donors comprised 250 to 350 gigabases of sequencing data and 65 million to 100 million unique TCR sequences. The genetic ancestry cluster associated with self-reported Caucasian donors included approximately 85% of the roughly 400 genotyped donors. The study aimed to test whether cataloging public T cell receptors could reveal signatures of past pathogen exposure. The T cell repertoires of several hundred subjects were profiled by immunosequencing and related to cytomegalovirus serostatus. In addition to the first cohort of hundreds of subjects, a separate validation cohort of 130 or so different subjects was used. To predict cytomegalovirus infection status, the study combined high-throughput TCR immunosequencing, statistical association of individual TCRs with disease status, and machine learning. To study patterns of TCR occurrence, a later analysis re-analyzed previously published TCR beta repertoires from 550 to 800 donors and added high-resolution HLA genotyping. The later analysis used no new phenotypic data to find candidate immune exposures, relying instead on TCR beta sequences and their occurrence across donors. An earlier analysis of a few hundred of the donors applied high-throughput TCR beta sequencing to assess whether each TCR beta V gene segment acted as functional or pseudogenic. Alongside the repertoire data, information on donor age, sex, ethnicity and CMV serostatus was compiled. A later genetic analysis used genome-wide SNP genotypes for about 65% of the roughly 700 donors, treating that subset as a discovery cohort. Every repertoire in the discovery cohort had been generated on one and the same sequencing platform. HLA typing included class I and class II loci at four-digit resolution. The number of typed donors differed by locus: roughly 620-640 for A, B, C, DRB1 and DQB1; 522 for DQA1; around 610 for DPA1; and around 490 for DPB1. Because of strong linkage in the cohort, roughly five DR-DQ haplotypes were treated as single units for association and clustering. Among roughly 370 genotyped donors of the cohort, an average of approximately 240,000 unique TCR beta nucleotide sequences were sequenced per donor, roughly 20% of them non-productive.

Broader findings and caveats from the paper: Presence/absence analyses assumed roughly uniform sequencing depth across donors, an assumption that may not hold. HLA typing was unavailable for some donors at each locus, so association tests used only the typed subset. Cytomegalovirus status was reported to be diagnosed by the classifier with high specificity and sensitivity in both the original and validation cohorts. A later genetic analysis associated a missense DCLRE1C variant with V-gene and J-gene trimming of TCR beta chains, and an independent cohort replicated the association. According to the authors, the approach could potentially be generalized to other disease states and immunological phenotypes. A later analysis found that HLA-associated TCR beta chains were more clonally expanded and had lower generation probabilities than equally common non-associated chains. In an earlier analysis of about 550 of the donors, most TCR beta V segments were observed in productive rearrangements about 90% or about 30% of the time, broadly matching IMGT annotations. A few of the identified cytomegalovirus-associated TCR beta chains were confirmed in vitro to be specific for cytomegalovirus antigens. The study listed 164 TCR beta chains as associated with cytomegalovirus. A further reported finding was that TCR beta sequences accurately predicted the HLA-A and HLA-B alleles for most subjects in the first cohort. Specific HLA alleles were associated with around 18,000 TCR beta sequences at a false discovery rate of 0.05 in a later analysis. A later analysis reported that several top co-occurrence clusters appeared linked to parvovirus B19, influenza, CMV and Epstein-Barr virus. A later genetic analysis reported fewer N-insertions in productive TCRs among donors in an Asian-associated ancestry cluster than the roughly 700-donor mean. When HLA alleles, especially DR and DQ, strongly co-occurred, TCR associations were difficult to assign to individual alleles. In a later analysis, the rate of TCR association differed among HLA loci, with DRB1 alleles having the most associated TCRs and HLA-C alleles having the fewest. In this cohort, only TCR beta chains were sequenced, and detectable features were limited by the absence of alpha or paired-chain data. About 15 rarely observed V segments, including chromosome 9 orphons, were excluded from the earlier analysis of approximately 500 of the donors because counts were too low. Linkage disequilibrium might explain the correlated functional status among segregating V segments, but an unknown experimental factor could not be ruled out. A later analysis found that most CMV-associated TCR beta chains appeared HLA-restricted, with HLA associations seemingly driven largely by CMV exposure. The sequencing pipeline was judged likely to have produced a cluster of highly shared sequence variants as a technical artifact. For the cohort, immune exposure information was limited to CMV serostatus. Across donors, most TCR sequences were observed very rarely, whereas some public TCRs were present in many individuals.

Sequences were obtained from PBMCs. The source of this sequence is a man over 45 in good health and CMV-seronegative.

The CDR3 here reads CAISESPGVGSQPQHF. The DNA is TGTGCCATCAGTGAGTCCCCAGGGGTCGGAAGTCAGCCCCAGCATTTT. The receptor chain draws on TRBV10-3 and TRBJ1-5; TRBD1 is perhaps the D gene, given 6 matching bases. The CDR3 contains 16 residues, cysteine and phenylalanine counted. The read is trimmed to its CDR3 DNA, 48 bases read in frame from base 1. CDR1 and CDR2 are drawn from the germline V gene: ENHRY, SYGVKD. A distance of 15 bases separates the germline ends of V and J, which lose 0 bases and 6 bases respectively.